The 21 T cell receptor beta chains given below trace back to one sample, sequenced in a study of shared clonotypes between healthy human individuals (dated by TCRdb to the early 2020s). The library was built by means of the immunoSEQ multiplex PCR assay. The table was pulled from immuneACCESS by TCRdb, which kept in-frame rearrangements only. Such tables lose some clones; where checked, under half of the loss comes from unresolved V genes, and the rest has no known cause. The sample table contains under 1,100,000 clones; only one count was recorded for approximately 76% of them. The ten largest make up about 1.5% of the sample. The specimen was memory CD4+ T cells sorted from blood. The cell subset or site label here, explained by the study, means: CD45RA-negative fraction. The receptors originated from a man between 18 and 35 years old in good health.

The sample holds a few counts of this clone. The chain's CDR3 is CASSLLGLAGGTGELFF. The CDR3, as DNA: TGCGCCAGCAGCTTGCTAGGGCTAGCGGGAGGAACCGGGGAGCTGTTTTTT. The chain uses TRBV5-1 and TRBJ2-2; 11 nucleotides agree with TRBD2. The germline V gene has CDR1 SGHRS and CDR2 YFSETQ. The CDR3 contains 17 residues. J lost 5 bases, V lost 1 base, and 7 bases had no gene match.

Regarding this clone: This sample also contains other DNA sequences that code for the same CDR3. The V and J genes are TRBV11-2 and TRBJ2-1; no reliable D call. The length of the CDR3 is 11 residues. Trimming pared 5 bases from V and 4 bases from J, leaving 3 bases between. The germline CDR1 and CDR2 sequences are SGHAT and FQNNGV. CDR3 bases: TGTGCCAGCAGCCCTTACAATGAGCAGTTCTTC. Its protein product is CASSPYNEQFF.

The chain recombines TRBV7-9 with TRBJ2-5, with a possible D match to TRBD2 (5 bases). V was shortened by 6 bases and J by 0 bases, with 8 bases between the two germline ends. The V gene's germline CDR1 is SEHNR and CDR2 FQNEAQ (reference sequence). This CDR3 is 13 amino acids long. The CDR3 here is CASRTRNQETQYF. The CDR3 DNA sequence: TGTGCCAGCAGAACTAGGAACCAAGAGACCCAGTACTTC.

This rearrangement joins TRBV28 to TRBJ1-1; possible D gene TRBD1, 5 bases. The germline V and J ends were trimmed by 6 bases and 0 bases, with 14 bases remaining between them. This CDR3 spans 15 amino acids. Germline values: CDR1 MDHEN, CDR2 SYDVKM. The CDR3 loop is CASRTGGPLNTEAFF. CDR3 in DNA: TGTGCCAGCAGGACCGGGGGACCCTTGAACACTGAAGCTTTCTTT.

The J gene is TRBJ2-2, the V gene TRBV7-2, with no clear D. This CDR3 has 16 residues. Trimming left V 1 base short and J 7 bases short, with 16 bases between. Germline V gene sequence: CDR1 SGHTA, CDR2 FQGNSA. CDR3 in amino acids: CASSLVRPTTGGELFF. DNA for the CDR3: TGTGCCAGCAGCTTAGTACGACCTACTACGGGCGGGGAGCTGTTTTTT.

This clone came up many times. This chain connects TRBV5-5 to TRBJ2-1; the D call may be TRBD1 or TRBD2 (5 bases each). V lost 3 bases, J lost 7 bases, and 17 bases lay in between. The CDR3 is 15 residues long. Germline V lookup: CDR1 SGHKS, CDR2 YYEKEE (reference sequence). The CDR3 region has the DNA TGTGCCAGCAGCTCCCTGAGGGGCCTCGGGAATGAGCAGTTCTTC. Translated, it gives CASSSLRGLGNEQFF.

This sequence joins TRBV19 and TRBJ2-6; D is possibly TRBD2 (6 bases). The germline gives CDR1 LNHDA, CDR2 SQIVND (reference sequence). Trimming shortened V by 3 bases and J by 3 bases, and 15 bases separated the two germline ends. This CDR3 is built from 17 residues. Here the CDR3 DNA reads TGTGCCAGTAGTATTCCAGGGCCCGGGGGTGGGGCCAACGTCCTGACTTTC. Residues: CASSIPGPGGGANVLTF. The full variable domain, its missing parts supplied by reference TRBV19 and TRBJ2-6, is DGGITQSPKYLFRKEGQNVTLSCEQNLNHDAMYWYRQDPGQGLRLIYYSQIVNDFQKGDIAEGYSVSREKKESFPLTVTSAQKNPTAFYLCASSIPGPGGGANVLTFGAGSRLTVL.

The chain joins TRBV7-2 to TRBJ1-1; D not resolved. The V gene lost 5 bases and the J gene lost 0 bases, with 16 bases spanning the gap. CDR1 is SGHTA and CDR2 is FQGNSA in the germline V gene. The CDR3 covers 16 residues. The CDR3 region is CASSAGGSKVNTEAFF. The CDR3 coding sequence is TGTGCCAGCAGCGCTGGCGGGAGCAAAGTGAACACTGAAGCTTTCTTT.

The chain recombines TRBV19 with TRBJ2-1; D is unclear. The CDR3 is made up of 12 amino acids. Germline loops: CDR1 LNHDA, CDR2 SQIVND (reference sequence). Trimming pared 4 bases from V and 5 bases from J, leaving 6 bases between. As DNA, the CDR3 is TGTGCCAGTAGTACCCTAAACAATGAGCAGTTCTTC. Amino acids: CASSTLNNEQFF.

Concerning this clone itself: This CDR3 is also generated by other DNA sequences in the sample. The V call is TRBV18, the J call TRBJ2-1; possible D gene TRBD2, 7 bases. From germline, CDR1 is KGHSH and CDR2 LQKENI. The CDR3 spans 14 residues. Trimming stripped 3 bases from V and 4 bases from J, with 10 bases between. The DNA of the CDR3 is TGTGCCAGCTCACCGGGGGGGCATTACAATGAGCAGTTCTTC. This encodes CASSPGGHYNEQFF.

In its sample, this clone was seen a few times. This sample includes further DNA sequences coding for the same CDR3. The rearrangement joins TRBV5-1 to TRBJ2-5; a possible D gene is TRBD2 (6 bases). Germline assignment: CDR1 SGHRS and CDR2 YFSETQ. This CDR3 contains 12 residues. Trimming stripped 3 bases from V and 5 bases from J, with 8 bases between. Written as DNA, the CDR3 is TGCGCCAGCAGCTCGGCGGGGGAGACCCAGTACTTC. Translation: CASSSAGETQYF.

The V call is TRBV9, the J call TRBJ2-5; D gene uncertain. Germline V gene sequence: CDR1 SGDLS, CDR2 YYNGEE. CDR3 size: 13 residues. The V gene lost 0 bases and the J gene lost 5 bases, with 8 bases spanning the gap. The CDR3 DNA follows: TGTGCCAGCAGCGTAGGTTTTGGCGAGACCCAGTACTTC. Its protein is CASSVGFGETQYF.

This chain joins TRBV9 and TRBJ2-7; TRBD1 might be the D (6 bases). Germline V gene lookup returns CDR1 SGDLS and CDR2 YYNGEE. This CDR3 has 15 residues. The ends were cut back, 0 bases at V and 3 bases at J, with 13 bases in the middle. The CDR3 reads CASSVGVGGFYEQYF. CDR3 nucleotide sequence: TGTGCCAGCAGCGTAGGGGTAGGGGGATTCTACGAGCAGTACTTC.

The V call is TRBV11-3, the J call TRBJ1-6; D is uncertain. Germline CDR1 and CDR2: SGHNT and YENEEA. The CDR3 contains 19 residues. Trimming removed 6 bases at V and 4 bases at J, with 25 bases between. Here the CDR3 reads CASSPPRLWTLIYNSPLHF. Here the CDR3 DNA reads TGTGCCAGCAGTCCCCCTCGGCTTTGGACTCTCATTTATAATTCACCCCTCCACTTT.

V usage is TRBV6-5 and J usage is TRBJ2-5, with TRBD1 as a possible D gene (6 bases). The germline CDR1 and CDR2 sequences are MNHEY and SVGAGI. V was cut by 7 bases and J by 1 base, with 13 bases left in between. The CDR3 runs 14 residues. CDR3 bases: TGTGCCAGCATGCGAGGGGGAAGCCAAGAGACCCAGTACTTC. Translating it yields CASMRGGSQETQYF.

The V gene is TRBV2, the J gene TRBJ2-1; D unclear. This CDR3 is built from 12 residues. Trimming removed 4 bases at V and 8 bases at J, with 9 bases between. Germline loops: CDR1 SNHLY, CDR2 FYNNEI. CDR3 sequence (DNA): TGTGCCAGCAGTGGCTTCCCCCATGAGCAGTTCTTC. Translation gives CASSGFPHEQFF.

In DNA form, the CDR3 reads TGTGCCATCGAGGGGCAGGGGAGGAATGAGCAGTTCTTC. This encodes CAIEGQGRNEQFF. The chain employs TRBV10-3 and TRBJ2-1; D possibly uses TRBD1 or TRBD2 (6 bases each). This CDR3 spans 13 amino acids. V was trimmed by 8 bases and J by 7 bases, leaving 15 bases between them. CDR1 is ENHRY, CDR2 SYGVKD, per germline.

The J gene is TRBJ2-7, the V gene TRBV4-3; 10 nucleotides match TRBD1. CDR1 and CDR2 from the germline V gene are LGHNA and YSLEER. This CDR3 has 17 residues. V shed 2 bases and J 1 base; nucleotides not matched to a gene: 8. The CDR3 loop is CASSQIPGQGMSYEQYF. CDR3 DNA: TGCGCCAGCAGCCAAATACCGGGACAGGGGATGTCCTACGAGCAGTACTTC.

This sequence joins TRBV9 and TRBJ2-5; D not certain. CDR1 SGDLS and CDR2 YYNGEE come from the germline V gene. V dropped 0 bases and J dropped 5 bases, with 14 bases sitting between them. CDR3 length: 15 amino acids. CDR3 protein: CASSVVGSNTETQYF. The CDR3 DNA reads as TGTGCCAGCAGCGTAGTCGGTAGCAACACGGAGACCCAGTACTTC.

The chain links TRBV5-8 to TRBJ2-3; D not certain. Germline V gene sequence: CDR1 SGHTS, CDR2 YDEGEE. This CDR3 comprises 14 residues. Trimming took 0 bases from V and 0 from J, leaving 5 bases between them. The CDR3 is CASSLELSTDTQYF. CDR3 bases: TGTGCCAGCAGCTTGGAACTTAGCACAGATACGCAGTATTTT.

The chain has TRBV30 and TRBJ1-2; D gene uncertain. V was trimmed by 5 bases and J by 5 bases, leaving 24 bases between them. From germline, CDR1 is GTSNPN and CDR2 SVGIG (reference sequence). The CDR3 is 16 amino acids. For the CDR3, the DNA is TGTGCCTGGGCCCCTCCGTTGGTAACACAACGTTATGGCTACACCTTC. Encoded protein: CAWAPPLVTQRYGYTF.